Listed below are T cell receptor beta chains from one sample, sequenced in a study of long-term antiretroviral therapy in people with HIV. The repertoire was sequenced with immunoSEQ multiplex PCR; TCRdb's copy has only in-frame clones and lacks some. This table has about 12,000 clones, around three quarters appearing once. The starting material was unsorted PBMCs, obtained 0.8 years before starting antiretroviral therapy. These TCRs come from a woman aged 40 to 49 with HIV. Both conserved end residues are part of each CDR3. A D gene is named only where the DNA matches it firmly. Only some rows state a clone size, as once, few, many or a class for expanded clones.

clone_size: once
v_call: TRBV27
j_call: TRBJ1-1
d_call: TRBD1
cdr3_nt: TGTGCCAGCAGTTTATATGCTTTTTCGGACCAGGGGGGCAAAGCTTTCTTT
cdr3_aa: CASSLYAFSDQGGKAFF

clone_size: -
v_call: TRBV6-5
j_call: TRBJ2-7
d_call: -
cdr3_nt: TGTGCCAGCAGTTACTCGCCTGGGGCCTACGAGCAGTACTTC
cdr3_aa: CASSYSPGAYEQYF

clone_size: -
v_call: TRBV18
j_call: TRBJ2-7
d_call: -
cdr3_nt: TGTGCCAGCTCACCGGGAGAGCAGTACTTC
cdr3_aa: CASSPGEQYF

clone_size: -
v_call: TRBV7-8
j_call: TRBJ1-2
d_call: TRBD1
cdr3_nt: TGTGCCAGCAGGGACCTAAAGACAGGGGGCGCCTATGGCTACACCTTC
cdr3_aa: CASRDLKTGGAYGYTF

clone_size: -
v_call: TRBV28
j_call: TRBJ1-1
d_call: -
cdr3_nt: TGTGCCAGCAGTTTGAACGGGGCCACTGAAGCTTTCTTT
cdr3_aa: CASSLNGATEAFF

clone_size: few
v_call: TRBV27
j_call: TRBJ1-5
d_call: -
cdr3_nt: TGTGCCAGCAGTTGGGCCGGTAGCAATCAGCCCCAGCATTTT
cdr3_aa: CASSWAGSNQPQHF

clone_size: -
v_call: TRBV4-2
j_call: TRBJ2-2
d_call: -
cdr3_nt: TGTGCCAGCAGCGGTAGCGCAATTCCGAACACCGGGGAGCTGTTTTTT
cdr3_aa: CASSGSAIPNTGELFF

clone_size: -
v_call: TRBV27
j_call: TRBJ2-1
d_call: -
cdr3_nt: TGTGCCAGCAGTTTTAGGTACAATGAGCAGTTCTTC
cdr3_aa: CASSFRYNEQFF

clone_size: few
v_call: TRBV29-1
j_call: TRBJ1-1
d_call: -
cdr3_nt: TGCAGCGTTGCAGGCAATCGAGTCTTT
cdr3_aa: CSVAGNRVF

clone_size: few
v_call: TRBV7-9
j_call: TRBJ2-2
d_call: TRBD1
cdr3_nt: TGTGCCAGCAGCTATGGGACAGGGAACACCGGGGAGCTGTTTTTT
cdr3_aa: CASSYGTGNTGELFF

clone_size: -
v_call: TRBV12-5
j_call: TRBJ2-1
d_call: TRBD2
cdr3_nt: TGTGCTAGTGGTTTGGTCGACCCGGCAGCCGGCAGCGGGAGATGGATGAATGAGCAGTTCTTC
cdr3_aa: CASGLVDPAAGSGRWMNEQFF

clone_size: -
v_call: TRBV11-1
j_call: TRBJ2-5
d_call: TRBD2
cdr3_nt: TGTGCCAGCAGCCGGGATCTAGCGGAACAAGAGACCCAGTACTTC
cdr3_aa: CASSRDLAEQETQYF

clone_size: few
v_call: TRBV5-1
j_call: TRBJ1-5
d_call: -
cdr3_nt: TGCGCCAGCAGCCCCGGAGAGGTGGATCAGCCCCAGCATTTT
cdr3_aa: CASSPGEVDQPQHF

clone_size: -
v_call: TRBV5-8
j_call: TRBJ2-5
d_call: -
cdr3_nt: TGTGCCAGCGACCCGCGGGGCAAAGAGACCCAGTACTTC
cdr3_aa: CASDPRGKETQYF

clone_size: medium-sized
v_call: TRBV7-2
j_call: TRBJ1-1
d_call: -
cdr3_nt: TGTGCCAGCACCCCGGGACACAACACTGAAGCTTTCTTT
cdr3_aa: CASTPGHNTEAFF

clone_size: -
v_call: TRBV18
j_call: TRBJ1-3
d_call: TRBD1
cdr3_nt: TGTGCCAGCTCACCACCGGGACAGTCTGGAAACACCATATATTTT
cdr3_aa: CASSPPGQSGNTIYF

clone_size: -
v_call: TRBV6-1
j_call: TRBJ1-1
d_call: TRBD1
cdr3_nt: TGTGCCAGCAGTAGGACAGGAGCGAACACTGAAGCTTTCTTT
cdr3_aa: CASSRTGANTEAFF

clone_size: -
v_call: TRBV27
j_call: TRBJ2-5
d_call: -
cdr3_nt: TGTGCCAGCAGTTTATTATCAGGGAAGGAGACCCAGTACTTC
cdr3_aa: CASSLLSGKETQYF

clone_size: -
v_call: TRBV6-5
j_call: TRBJ1-1
d_call: -
cdr3_nt: TGTGCCAGCAGTTCTACGGGCGCGGGGACTGAAGCTTTCTTT
cdr3_aa: CASSSTGAGTEAFF

clone_size: -
v_call: TRBV19
j_call: TRBJ2-1
d_call: -
cdr3_nt: TGTGCCAGTAGTAGGGACTGGGGGCGCAATGAGCAGTTCTTC
cdr3_aa: CASSRDWGRNEQFF

clone_size: -
v_call: TRBV18
j_call: TRBJ2-2
d_call: -
cdr3_nt: TGTGCCAGCTCACCCCAAAGCATCCGGCACCGGGAGCTGTTTTTT
cdr3_aa: CASSPQSIRHRELFF

clone_size: -
v_call: TRBV27
j_call: TRBJ1-1
d_call: -
cdr3_nt: TGTGCCAGCAGTTTCAGGGAGGGGACTGAAGCTTTCTTT
cdr3_aa: CASSFREGTEAFF

clone_size: once
v_call: TRBV7-2
j_call: TRBJ2-3
d_call: -
cdr3_nt: TGTGCCAGCAGATTTATAGATACGCAGTATTTT
cdr3_aa: CASRFIDTQYF

clone_size: -
v_call: TRBV6-6
j_call: TRBJ1-2
d_call: TRBD1
cdr3_nt: TGTGCCAGCAGTACTCCGGGACAGTTTTGGGGCTACACCTTC
cdr3_aa: CASSTPGQFWGYTF

clone_size: few
v_call: TRBV6-4
j_call: TRBJ2-2
d_call: -
cdr3_nt: TGTGCCAGCAATATGCTAGTAGGGGAAACGAACACCGGGGAGCTGTTTTTT
cdr3_aa: CASNMLVGETNTGELFF

clone_size: -
v_call: TRBV27
j_call: TRBJ1-1
d_call: -
cdr3_nt: TGTGCCAGCAGTCATGGCACTGAAGCTTTCTTT
cdr3_aa: CASSHGTEAFF

clone_size: -
v_call: TRBV28
j_call: TRBJ2-1
d_call: -
cdr3_nt: TGTGCCAGCAGTTCATTAGGGGGTTACAATGAGCAGTTCTTC
cdr3_aa: CASSSLGGYNEQFF

clone_size: -
v_call: TRBV19
j_call: TRBJ2-1
d_call: -
cdr3_nt: TGTGCCAGTAGTATAGACGGGAGTAACTACAATGAGCAGTTCTTC
cdr3_aa: CASSIDGSNYNEQFF

clone_size: -
v_call: TRBV19
j_call: TRBJ1-5
d_call: -
cdr3_nt: TGTGCCAGTAGTATGCCCGAAGGGGTTTCCAATCAGCCCCAGCATTTT
cdr3_aa: CASSMPEGVSNQPQHF

clone_size: -
v_call: TRBV7-6
j_call: TRBJ2-7
d_call: TRBD2
cdr3_nt: TGTGCCAGCAGCTTCTCTAGCGGGAAGTACGAGCAGTACTTC
cdr3_aa: CASSFSSGKYEQYF

clone_size: -
v_call: TRBV4-1
j_call: TRBJ1-5
d_call: -
cdr3_nt: TGCGCCAGCAGCCAAGACGTGTCGCACCCCCAGCATTTT
cdr3_aa: CASSQDVSHPQHF

clone_size: -
v_call: TRBV29-1
j_call: TRBJ2-5
d_call: TRBD1
cdr3_nt: TGCAGCGTTGAAGGGACAGGGGGGGTAGAGACCCAGTACTTC
cdr3_aa: CSVEGTGGVETQYF

clone_size: once
v_call: TRBV5-1
j_call: TRBJ1-1
d_call: TRBD1
cdr3_nt: TGCGCCAGCAGCCCGACGGGACAGGTGTCGGCGGGAAACGCTGAAGCTTTCTTT
cdr3_aa: CASSPTGQVSAGNAEAFF

clone_size: -
v_call: TRBV7-9
j_call: TRBJ1-2
d_call: -
cdr3_nt: TGTGCCAGCAGCATAGGGTCCTATGGCTACACCTTC
cdr3_aa: CASSIGSYGYTF

clone_size: -
v_call: TRBV28
j_call: TRBJ2-7
d_call: -
cdr3_nt: TGTGCCAGCAGTTTAGTTGTTGGGGGGAGAAACTTC
cdr3_aa: CASSLVVGGRNF

clone_size: -
v_call: TRBV7-9
j_call: TRBJ2-1
d_call: -
cdr3_nt: TGTGCCAGCAGTGTGAACTCCTACAATGAGCAGTTCTTC
cdr3_aa: CASSVNSYNEQFF

clone_size: -
v_call: TRBV29-1
j_call: TRBJ2-1
d_call: TRBD2
cdr3_nt: TGCAGCGTTGGGCGGGAGGGAAATGAGCAGTTCTTC
cdr3_aa: CSVGREGNEQFF

clone_size: -
v_call: TRBV4-1
j_call: TRBJ1-2
d_call: TRBD1
cdr3_nt: TGCGCCAGCAGCCCCCGGACAGGGCCCACTAACTATGGCTACACCTTC
cdr3_aa: CASSPRTGPTNYGYTF

clone_size: -
v_call: TRBV7-2
j_call: TRBJ2-5
d_call: -
cdr3_nt: TGTGCCAGCAGCTTAGCGGGCTGGGAAGAGACCCAGTACTTC
cdr3_aa: CASSLAGWEETQYF

clone_size: -
v_call: TRBV6-1
j_call: TRBJ2-7
d_call: TRBD1
cdr3_nt: TGTGCCAGCAGTGAAGGAGGGTACAGGGGGCCCGCCTACGAGCAGTACTTC
cdr3_aa: CASSEGGYRGPAYEQYF

clone_size: -
v_call: TRBV5-1
j_call: TRBJ2-5
d_call: -
cdr3_nt: TGCGCCAGCAGCTTGGGTTGGGGGCCCCAAGAGACCCAGTACTTC
cdr3_aa: CASSLGWGPQETQYF

clone_size: few
v_call: TRBV4-3
j_call: TRBJ1-5
d_call: -
cdr3_nt: TGCGCCAGCAGCCAAGAATGGCTTAGTGATCAGCCCCAGCATTTT
cdr3_aa: CASSQEWLSDQPQHF

clone_size: -
v_call: TRBV29-1
j_call: TRBJ1-1
d_call: -
cdr3_nt: TGCAGCTGGGGAGGGGACACTGAAGCTTTCTTT
cdr3_aa: CSWGGDTEAFF

clone_size: -
v_call: TRBV11-2
j_call: TRBJ2-7
d_call: TRBD2
cdr3_nt: TGTGCCAGCAGCTTAGGCGGGAGGCCTACCTACGAGCAGTACTTC
cdr3_aa: CASSLGGRPTYEQYF

clone_size: -
v_call: TRBV2
j_call: TRBJ2-7
d_call: TRBD2
cdr3_nt: TGTGCCAGCAGTGAGAGGCTAGCGGGAGGCTACGAGCAGTACTTC
cdr3_aa: CASSERLAGGYEQYF

clone_size: -
v_call: TRBV7-2
j_call: TRBJ2-1
d_call: -
cdr3_nt: TGTGCCAGCAGCTTAATTCCGGGATCAGAGCAGTTCTTC
cdr3_aa: CASSLIPGSEQFF

clone_size: -
v_call: TRBV28
j_call: TRBJ2-7
d_call: -
cdr3_nt: TGTGCCAGCAGTAGGACTCCCTTGGGCTCCTACGAGCAGTACTTC
cdr3_aa: CASSRTPLGSYEQYF

clone_size: -
v_call: TRBV4-3
j_call: TRBJ1-5
d_call: -
cdr3_nt: TGCGCCAGCAGCCAAGACCAGGGCGAGCCCCAGCATTTT
cdr3_aa: CASSQDQGEPQHF

clone_size: -
v_call: TRBV2
j_call: TRBJ1-1
d_call: TRBD1
cdr3_nt: TGTGCCAGCAGTCGGGACAGGGAATCTGAAGCTTTCTTT
cdr3_aa: CASSRDRESEAFF

clone_size: -
v_call: TRBV20-1
j_call: TRBJ1-2
d_call: -
cdr3_nt: TGCAGTGCTAGTGCCGGAGGCTACACCTTC
cdr3_aa: CSASAGGYTF

clone_size: -
v_call: TRBV5-6
j_call: TRBJ1-2
d_call: TRBD1
cdr3_nt: TGTGCCAGCAGGTTGACAGGGAGCTATGGCTACACCTTC
cdr3_aa: CASRLTGSYGYTF